One sample yielded the 20 T cell receptor beta chains listed below, sequenced in a study of blood T cell repertoires in COVID-19. Data came from immunoSEQ multiplex PCR; TCRdb stores just in-frame clones and leaves some out. The sample lists some 190,000 clones, about 88% occurring once. Sequenced: peripheral blood. These receptors were taken from a human donor in a cohort sampled during active COVID-19.

Here the CDR3 reads CASEWAGAGEQYF. For the CDR3, the DNA is TGTGCCAGCGAATGGGCGGGAGCCGGAGAGCAGTACTTC. The chain joins TRBV2 to TRBJ2-7; 7 bases agree with TRBD2. Germline CDR1 reads SNHLY; CDR2 reads FYNNEI. Losses at the gene ends were 8 bases for V and 7 bases for J; bases not matched to a gene: 11. The CDR3 covers 13 residues.

The chain has TRBV18 and TRBJ2-1, with 7 nucleotides matching TRBD2. With 10 bases clipped from V and 9 bases from J, the junction kept 15 bases outside the gene matches. The germline V gene encodes CDR1 KGHSH and CDR2 LQKENI. The CDR3 loop spans 14 amino acids. The CDR3 spells CATQRDPLSTEQFF. The CDR3, as DNA: TGTGCCACCCAGCGGGACCCTCTATCGACTGAGCAGTTCTTC.

This clone was counted once. The chain recombines TRBV5-1 with TRBJ2-7; D gene unclear. Germline CDR1 reads SGHRS; CDR2 reads YFSETQ. Trimming removed 6 bases at V and 5 bases at J, with 9 bases between. The CDR3 consists of 11 residues. Here the CDR3 reads CASNSHDEQYF. DNA of the CDR3: TGCGCCAGCAACTCCCACGACGAGCAGTACTTC.

This sequence joins TRBV5-1 and TRBJ2-3; a possible D gene is TRBD2 (7 bases). V was trimmed by 0 bases and J by 2 bases, leaving 16 bases between them. CDR1 SGHRS and CDR2 YFSETQ come from the germline V gene. The CDR3 has 17 residues. The CDR3 DNA follows: TGCGCCAGCAGCTTGGTTGTAGGGGGAGGGCCCACAGATACGCAGTATTTT. Encoded protein: CASSLVVGGGPTDTQYF.

This clone was counted a few times. The chain joins TRBV4-2 to TRBJ1-1, with TRBD1 matching over 11 bases. The germline V gene encodes CDR1 LGHNA and CDR2 YNFKEQ. This CDR3 is built from 14 residues. With V trimmed by 4 bases and J by 11 bases, 9 bases remained unmatched. The CDR3 sequence is CASSPGQGDSGAFF. Written as DNA, the CDR3 is TGTGCCAGCAGCCCGGGACAGGGGGATTCGGGGGCTTTCTTT.

The chain carries TRBV5-1 and TRBJ1-4; D is possibly TRBD1 (5 bases). The CDR3 totals 15 residues. Germline loops: CDR1 SGHRS, CDR2 YFSETQ. With 2 bases removed from V and 3 bases from J, the gap between germline ends came to 11 bases. CDR3 sequence: CASSFLGGANEKLFF. Written as DNA, the CDR3 is TGCGCCAGCAGCTTCCTCGGGGGGGCTAATGAAAAACTGTTTTTT. The whole variable domain, remainder taken from reference TRBV5-1 and TRBJ1-4, is KAGVTQTPRYLIKTRGQQVTLSCSPISGHRSVSWYQQTPGQGLQFLFEYFSETQRNKGNFPGRFSGRQFSNSRSEMNVSTLELGDSALYLCASSFLGGANEKLFFGSGTQLSVL.

This clone was observed a few times. The junction and the germline gene differ at one end; a read error may be behind it. The V call is TRBV15, the J call TRBJ2-7, with 10 positions matching TRBD1. CDR3 length: 14 amino acids. CDR1 LNHNV and CDR2 YYDKDF come from the germline V gene (reference sequence). CDR3 sequence (DNA): TGTGCCACCAGCGGAGACAGGGGGCCCTACGAGCAGTACTTC. Translated, it gives CATSGDRGPYEQYF.

The chain links TRBV7-9 to TRBJ2-1, with D uncertain. V lost 6 bases and J 11 bases, leaving 14 bases between the germline ends. Per the germline V gene, CDR1 is SEHNR and CDR2 is FQNEAQ (reference sequence). This CDR3 is 12 amino acids long. The CDR3 nucleotides are TGTGCCAGCAGTTCATCCCCTAGTAAGCAGTTCTTC. It translates to CASSSSPSKQFF.

In its sample, this clone was seen a few times. The chain recombines TRBV5-1 with TRBJ2-5; a possible D gene is TRBD2 (5 bases). Germline V CDR1 and CDR2: SGHRS, YFSETQ. This CDR3 comprises 14 residues. V lost 7 bases and J 0 bases, leaving 13 bases between the germline ends. In DNA, the CDR3 is TGCGCCAGCTCAACGGGGAATTACCAAGAGACCCAGTACTTC. This sequence encodes CASSTGNYQETQYF.

This clone was seen just once. The chain joins TRBV19 to TRBJ2-7; D call uncertain. The CDR3 length is 13 residues. CDR1 is LNHDA, CDR2 SQIVND, per germline (reference sequence). Trimming stripped 4 bases from V and 4 bases from J, with 11 bases between. The CDR3 sequence is CASSTQSGYEQYF. DNA for the CDR3: TGTGCCAGTAGTACCCAGTCGGGTTACGAGCAGTACTTC. The full variable domain, rest sourced from reference TRBV19 and TRBJ2-7, is DGGITQSPKYLFRKEGQNVTLSCEQNLNHDAMYWYRQDPGQGLRLIYYSQIVNDFQKGDIAEGYSVSREKKESFPLTVTSAQKNPTAFYLCASSTQSGYEQYFGPGTRLTVT.

The V and J genes are TRBV19 and TRBJ1-1; D call uncertain. The CDR3 has 16 amino acids. The germline V gene has CDR1 LNHDA and CDR2 SQIVND (reference sequence). Trimming shortened V by 3 bases and J by 5 bases, and 19 bases separated the two germline ends. The CDR3 DNA reads TGTGCCAGTAGTATCATAGGGTCGGTAGGAGGGACTGAAGCTTTCTTT. It yields the protein CASSIIGSVGGTEAFF.

The chain employs TRBV2 and TRBJ2-7, with D possibly being TRBD2 (5 bases). This CDR3 has 15 amino acids. The germline V gene has CDR1 SNHLY and CDR2 FYNNEI. V lost 0 bases to trimming and J lost 7 bases, with 16 bases between them. The CDR3 coding sequence is TGTGCCAGCAGTGAAGCACAGCTCCGGCGAGGGGAGCAGTACTTC. Residues: CASSEAQLRRGEQYF.

The chain combines TRBV23-1 with TRBJ1-1; the D gene is possibly TRBD1 (5 bases). TRBV23-1 is flagged as an ORF with uncertain function. The CDR3 extends over 12 amino acids. The V and J ends lost 5 bases and 7 bases respectively, with 11 bases between them. The DNA of the CDR3 is TGCGCCAGCAGTGTACCGGGACTTGAAGCTTTCTTT. This codes for CASSVPGLEAFF.

V gene TRBV4-3 combines with J gene TRBJ1-2, with D perhaps TRBD1 (6 bases). V was trimmed by 1 base and J by 4 bases, leaving 19 bases between them. CDR1 and CDR2 (germline): LGHNA, YSLEER. The CDR3 is made up of 17 amino acids. CDR3 in amino acids: CASSQGDAGGALYGYTF. Here the CDR3 DNA reads TGCGCCAGCAGCCAAGGGGACGCTGGGGGGGCTCTCTATGGCTACACCTTC.

The chain uses TRBV6-5 and TRBJ2-7; 7 nucleotides align to TRBD1. J gave up 2 bases and V 2 bases, and 6 bases lay outside the gene matches. The CDR3 extends over 15 amino acids. Germline CDR1 is MNHEY and CDR2 is SVGAGI. The CDR3 sequence: CASSYKGQKAYEQYF. CDR3 bases: TGTGCCAGCAGTTACAAGGGACAGAAGGCCTACGAGCAGTACTTC.

The chain couples TRBV2 to TRBJ2-5, with 10 bases fitting TRBD1. CDR3 length: 16 residues. After removal of 7 bases from V and 7 bases from J, the junction contained 15 bases not matched to a gene. Looked up from germline, CDR1 is SNHLY and CDR2 is FYNNEI. CDR3 sequence: CASNGAGQGTPRTQYF. The CDR3 DNA sequence: TGTGCCAGCAACGGGGCGGGACAGGGGACCCCCCGGACCCAGTACTTC.

This chain uses TRBV4-2 with TRBJ1-2; D is ambiguous. This CDR3 comprises 13 residues. Germline assignment: CDR1 LGHNA and CDR2 YNFKEQ. Trimming pared 0 bases from V and 6 bases from J, leaving 8 bases between. The CDR3 region has the DNA TGTGCCAGCAGCCAAGAATCGGGGAATGGCTACACCTTC. Translation gives CASSQESGNGYTF.

The chain joins TRBV6-5 to TRBJ1-5, with unresolved D. Germline V lookup: CDR1 MNHEY, CDR2 SVGAGI. CDR3 size: 14 residues. The V and J ends lost 6 bases and 3 bases respectively, with 12 bases between them. The chain's CDR3 is CASSAGRNNQPQHF. The CDR3 nucleotides are TGTGCCAGCAGCGCCGGGAGAAACAATCAGCCCCAGCATTTT.

The V call is TRBV9, the J call TRBJ2-7; 8 bases fit TRBD2. Germline loops: CDR1 SGDLS, CDR2 YYNGEE. The CDR3 loop spans 14 amino acids. V gave up 4 bases and J gave up 1 base; unmatched junction bases: 4. The CDR3 sequence is CASSMTSASYEQYF. In DNA form, the CDR3 reads TGTGCCAGCAGCATGACTAGCGCGTCCTACGAGCAGTACTTC.

The chain joins TRBV5-1 to TRBJ2-7; tentative D call: TRBD2 (6 bases). The CDR3 spans 13 residues. V lost 2 bases to trimming and J lost 3 bases, with 9 bases between them. Per the germline V gene, CDR1 is SGHRS and CDR2 is YFSETQ. The CDR3, as DNA: TGCGCCAGCAGCTTAATGACTAGCTACGAGCAGTACTTC. This gives the protein CASSLMTSYEQYF.